This paragraph reports one TCR beta chain. The clone's antigen remains unknown. The sample holds no much larger clone one base away, and base qualities are not on file. This record comes from a study of naive and memory T cell subsets (dated by TCRdb to 2015 to 2018). With regard to the full study: Sorted naive and memory T cell subsets from peripheral blood were analyzed in the study using a UMI-based, open-source pipeline for TCR alpha and beta sequencing. Complete agreement was observed between the functional CMV T cell responses and the IgG serology results. RNA was DNase-treated and reverse transcribed with TCR constant-region primers, mostly using SuperScript III.

From the germline V gene (reference sequence), CDR1 is MNHEY and CDR2 is SMNVEV. Counted from cysteine to phenylalanine, this CDR3 has 14 amino acids. Only CDR3 DNA is held: 42 bases, read in frame from base 1. At the junction V is shortened by 0 bases and J by 3 bases, with 9 bases in between. The method behind the library was UMI-ligation and nested PCR. The beta constant-region primer consisted of an equimolar mixture of two oligonucleotides that together covered TRBC1 and TRBC2. The ligated cDNA went through four rounds of PCR with nested alpha and beta constant-region primers together with the SP2 primer. A single-stranded oligonucleotide containing the SP2 primer and a 12-nucleotide UMI was joined to the 3' end of the cDNA by T4 RNA ligase 1. Incubation of the ligation reaction was carried out at 16 degrees C for about 19-25 hours. PCR2 was typically performed as a SYBR Green qPCR and was stopped at a predetermined threshold so that over-amplification was prevented. All purifications after the first were performed with Agencourt AMPure XP magnetic beads. Library amounts were measured by Qubit and library quality was assessed on a TapeStation, where the main peak was expected at around 650 bp. The pooled libraries were sequenced on an Illumina MiSeq using v2 2x251 paired-end kits, which usually yielded roughly 1-2 million reads per sample. Each sample library was pooled at approximately 4 nM, and about 5-8% PhiX was included to improve cluster recognition. Processing in the source paper ran as follows. Decombinator assigned V and J genes to Demultiplexor-processed FASTQ reads by tag matching, allowing a single base-pair mismatch. Collapsinator relied on UMIs to fix sequencing errors as well as frequency errors caused by PCR heterogeneity. CDR3Translator translated TCRs and extracted CDR3s from the conserved cysteine to the FGXG phenylalanine, flagging non-productive sequences. Gini, Shannon entropy and inverse Simpson indices were calculated on repertoires subsampled to equal numbers of UMI-defined TCRs. Power-law fits to clonotype abundance distributions were performed by maximum likelihood within the linear range. When run on a single naive CD8 sample, MIGEC and the pipeline yielded similar UMI counts, similar unique TCR numbers and similar clonal distributions. One analysis removed from the naive repertoire any naive TCRs that were also present in any memory subset from the same donor. A set of roughly 6,600 CMV-associated CDR3 sequences, compiled from VDJdb and a published dataset, was used to search the repertoires. In-frame beta chains were kept once TCRdb had trimmed the public reads at Q25 with fastp and called clones with MiXCR. Each CDR3 protein appears once, grouped with its most common genes and DNA. The V and J calls reflect TCRdb's pipeline rather than the authors' work. This sample is represented by 85,000 to 130,000 distinct CDR3 sequences; roughly 15% of them were singletons. The top ten constitute roughly 2.8% of the sample.

From the second PCR step on, the TCR alpha and beta chain libraries were amplified in separate reactions. Donor CMV status was determined by IFNgamma production from CD4+ T cells after overnight stimulation of fresh PBMCs with CMV viral lysate. CD4 T cells were positively selected with Miltenyi beads, followed by positive selection of CD8 T cells from the CD4-negative fraction. After staining for CD3, CD4, CD8, CD45RA, CD27 and a live/dead dye, cells were sorted on a BD Aria II into four subsets based on CD45RA and CD27. A few healthy volunteers provided blood, and the blood of each volunteer was split into CD4 and CD8 T cells and then into four differentiation subsets. Around 120 ml of peripheral blood was drawn per donor, and PBMC were isolated by Ficoll-Paque PLUS density-gradient centrifugation. Sorted cells were lysed in RLT buffer, after which RNA was extracted using a Qiagen RNeasy kit and stored at -80 degrees C.

The full study reports these points: RNA-based TCR counts may be influenced by expression changes linked to T cell activation and differentiation. A few larger clonotypes were present in naive repertoires, especially CD8 naive repertoires, and these clonotypes were possibly memory cells re-expressing CD45RA. The repertoire findings for the naive and memory subsets could not be validated against a ground truth, as none was available. Clonotypes were defined as single alpha or beta chain sequences, not paired alpha/beta receptors. Once error correction was done, more than 95% of naive TCR sequences showed up just once, which made the naive abundance distributions much steeper than those of the memory subsets. The abundance of TCRs followed a power law with an exponent that differed between naive and memory subsets yet stayed consistent across the three individuals. In both CD4 and CD8 cells, going from naive through CM, EM and EMRA, the Gini index went up while Shannon and inverse Simpson diversity went down.

Rearrangement joined TRBV27 to TRBJ2-7; tentative D gene TRBD1, with 6 bases matching. This clonotype was obtained from a human donor in good health. Specimen: naive CD8+ T cells from blood. This sample's cell subset or site label indicates: naive T cells, CD45RA high CD27+. The CDR3 is CASSLSMTGYEQYF. The DNA sequence reads TGTGCCAGCAGTTTATCCATGACAGGCTACGAGCAGTACTTC.